A single sample is the source of the 20 T cell receptor beta chains below, sequenced in a study of Graves' ophthalmopathy and Graves' hyperthyroidism. Amplification of TCR beta CDR3 regions used RNA transcripts. Following a first-round RT-PCR that used HTBI primers, a second-round multiplex PCR was carried out. TCRdb re-called the multiplex PCR reads through MiXCR, storing one row per CDR3 protein. Of over 500,000 distinct CDR3 sequences detected, about 20% appear once; the ten largest clones hold approximately 7.7%. Specimen: peripheral blood. The receptors stem from a woman under 30 with stable Graves' hyperthyroidism. Some clones in this sample may be carry-over from other donors' samples.

This clonotype showed up many times. The V call is TRBV7-9, the J call TRBJ2-5; TRBD2 agrees at 10 bases. V dropped 6 bases and J dropped 3; count of bases not matched to a gene: 4. The CDR3 extends over 14 amino acids. Germline CDR1 is SEHNR and CDR2 is FQNEAQ (reference sequence). This CDR3 reads CASSSLAGEETQYF. CDR3 nucleotides: TGTGCCAGCAGTTCCCTAGCGGGAGAAGAGACCCAGTACTTC.

This clonotype has a count of ten or more. The chain employs TRBV29-1 and TRBJ2-5; 11 bases are shared with TRBD2. This CDR3 has 16 amino acids. Trimming took 4 bases from V and 1 from J; bases not matched to a gene: 8. Germline CDR1 and CDR2: SQVTM and ANQGSEA. This CDR3 is CSVGLWGLAVQETQYF. CDR3 nucleotides: TGCAGCGTTGGTCTATGGGGACTAGCGGTCCAAGAGACCCAGTACTTC.

The rearrangement uses TRBV12-3 or TRBV12-4 and TRBJ1-2; D might be TRBD1 (5 bases). There are 15 residues in the CDR3. Trimming shortened V by 2 bases and J by 4 bases, and 14 bases separated the two germline ends. In DNA, the CDR3 is TGTGCCAGCAGTTTATGGCAGGGAGCCGGCTATGGCTACACCTTC. This encodes CASSLWQGAGYGYTF.

This clonotype occurred many times. The chain uses TRBV6-1 and TRBJ1-1, with 7 bases fitting TRBD1. The CDR3 loop spans 15 amino acids. Germline lookup yields CDR1 MNHNS and CDR2 SASEGT. V gave up 5 bases and J gave up 1 base; unmatched junction bases: 7. The CDR3 bases are TGTGCCAGCAGTCAGGGGGGCATCGGGAACACTGAAGCTTTCTTT. Amino acid sequence: CASSQGGIGNTEAFF.

The gene calls are TRBV20-1 and TRBJ1-5, with TRBD1 as a possible D gene (6 bases). V lost 6 bases and J lost 10, with 19 bases in between. Per the germline V gene, CDR1 is DFQATT and CDR2 is SNEGSKA (reference sequence). The CDR3 has 13 residues. The CDR3 loop reads CSASRAGVQPQHF. CDR3 DNA: TGCAGTGCGAGCAGGGCAGGGGTGCAACCCCAGCATTTT.

This clonotype was detected ten times or more. This sequence joins TRBV10-3 and TRBJ2-7, with D possibly called TRBD1 or TRBD2 (7 bases each). Germline CDR1 reads ENHRY; CDR2 reads SYGVKD. The CDR3 covers 16 residues. Trimming took 7 bases from V and 0 from J, leaving 19 bases between them. CDR3 sequence: CAITPGGGGSSYEQYF. Here the CDR3 DNA reads TGTGCCATCACCCCCGGAGGGGGCGGGAGCTCCTACGAGCAGTACTTC.

This clonotype was picked up many times. The rearrangement uses TRBV3-1 and TRBJ2-5; the match to TRBD2 covers 10 bases. The V gene's germline CDR1 is LGHDT and CDR2 YNNKEL (reference sequence). The CDR3 is 15 amino acids. With V trimmed by 8 bases and J by 5 bases, 11 bases remained unmatched. CDR3 region: CASRRSGGAFETQYF. Written as DNA, the CDR3 is TGTGCCAGCCGCCGGAGCGGGGGGGCCTTTGAGACCCAGTACTTC.

In this sample, this clonotype turned up many times. This sequence joins TRBV15 and TRBJ1-1; no firm D call. The CDR3 consists of 15 residues. V gave up 0 bases and J gave up 2 bases, with 10 bases separating them. Germline-derived CDR1 and CDR2 are LNHNV and YYDKDF (reference sequence). CDR3 loop: CATSRDIKANTEAFF. CDR3 in DNA: TGTGCCACCAGCAGAGATATAAAAGCCAACACTGAAGCTTTCTTT.

This clonotype was detected ten times or more. The chain is built from TRBV4-3 and TRBJ2-4, with TRBD2 matching 7 bases. The V segment lost 0 bases and the J segment 8 bases; nucleotides outside the gene matches: 10. The length of the CDR3 is 16 residues. CDR1 is LGHNA and CDR2 is YSLEER in the germline V gene. The CDR3 region has the DNA TGCGCCAGCAGCCAAGAGGAAAGTGAAGCGGGGTACATTCAGTACTTC. Translating gives CASSQEESEAGYIQYF.

There are many counts of this clonotype. The chain is built from TRBV19 and TRBJ2-7; no clear D. The CDR3 contains 15 residues. Trimming removed 4 bases at V and 0 bases at J, with 13 bases between. Looked up from germline, CDR1 is LNHDA and CDR2 is SQIVND (reference sequence). The CDR3 spells CASSKAPGHSYEQYF. The CDR3 region has the DNA TGTGCCAGTAGTAAGGCACCGGGCCACTCCTACGAGCAGTACTTC.

This clonotype was observed at least ten times. The chain recombines TRBV14 with TRBJ2-7; 12 bases are shared with TRBD2. The germline gives CDR1 SGHDN, CDR2 FVKESK. Unmatched junction bases numbered 4, after V lost 1 base and J lost 3 bases. This CDR3 has 16 residues. CDR3 coding DNA: TGTGCCAGCAGCCAAGTAGGACTAGCGGGATTCTACGAGCAGTACTTC. The encoded protein is CASSQVGLAGFYEQYF.

In its sample, this clonotype was seen many times. The rearrangement links TRBV19 to TRBJ1-2; 8 bases align to TRBD1. Germline V gives CDR1 LNHDA, CDR2 SQIVND (reference sequence). The CDR3 sequence is 14 residues long. V lost 5 bases to trimming and J lost 3 bases; unmatched junction nucleotides: 5. The chain's CDR3 is CASSPRDRHYGYTF. The CDR3 nucleotides are TGTGCCAGTAGTCCCCGGGACAGGCACTATGGCTACACCTTC.

This clonotype was detected many times. This chain joins TRBV6-1 and TRBJ2-7; D is perhaps TRBD1 (5 bases). The V gene lost 6 bases and the J gene lost 3 bases, with 12 bases spanning the gap. Germline CDR1 and CDR2: MNHNS and SASEGT. This CDR3 has 13 residues. CDR3 sequence reads: CASSQDSYYEQYF. Here the CDR3 DNA reads TGTGCCAGCAGCCAAGACAGCTACTACGAGCAGTACTTC.

Concerning this clonotype itself: The junction and the germline gene differ at one end; a read error may be behind it. The CDR3, as DNA: TGTGCCACCAGCAATTCTTGTCTTAATCAGCCTCAGCATTTT. It codes for CATSNSCLNQPQHF. This sequence joins TRBV15 and TRBJ1-5; no clear D gene. CDR3 length: 14 residues. Germline-derived CDR1 and CDR2 are LNHNV and YYDKDF (reference sequence).

This clonotype was detected ten times or more. The rearrangement uses TRBV25-1 and TRBJ1-2; TRBD1 aligns across 7 bases. J was trimmed by 8 bases and V by 3 bases; bases with no gene match: 6. The CDR3 length is 13 residues. Germline V gene lookup returns CDR1 MGHDK and CDR2 SYGVNS. The CDR3 spells CASSDHRGGGYTF. As DNA, the CDR3 is TGTGCCAGCAGTGACCACAGGGGTGGGGGCTACACCTTC.

The chain recombines TRBV4-1 with TRBJ1-5; maybe TRBD1 (6 bases). Per germline, CDR1 MGHRA and CDR2 YSYEKL. V was clipped by 0 bases and J by 2 bases, with 8 bases between them. This CDR3 is built from 15 residues. CDR3 residues: CASSQEAGGNQPQHF. As DNA, the CDR3 is TGCGCCAGCAGCCAAGAAGCAGGGGGCAATCAGCCCCAGCATTTT.

This clonotype showed up just a few times. V usage is TRBV12-3 or TRBV12-4 and J usage is TRBJ1-1; no clear D. The V gene lost 1 base and the J gene lost 6 bases, with 9 bases spanning the gap. This CDR3 is 13 amino acids long. CDR3 nucleotide sequence: TGTGCCAGCAGTTTAGGACAAGCCCCTGAAGCTTTCTTT. It yields the protein CASSLGQAPEAFF.

This clonotype came up many times. V usage is TRBV7-9 and J usage is TRBJ1-1; D unclear. The CDR3 is made up of 12 amino acids. The V gene lost 5 bases and the J gene lost 6 bases, with 10 bases spanning the gap. Germline CDR1 and CDR2: SEHNR and FQNEAQ (reference sequence). CDR3 sequence reads: CASSTTLSEAFF. DNA of the CDR3: TGTGCCAGCAGCACTACGTTGTCTGAAGCTTTCTTT.

The V call is TRBV2, the J call TRBJ1-2; D remains ambiguous. Germline CDR1 SNHLY, CDR2 FYNNEI. Between the trimmed V and J ends, which lost 11 bases and 4 bases, there was a span of 20 bases. The CDR3 totals 14 residues. In DNA, the CDR3 is TGTGCCGGTCTGTTGGACCTGATGGGCTATGGCTACACCTTC. This sequence encodes CAGLLDLMGYGYTF.

This clonotype was found many times. V is TRBV6-1 and J is TRBJ2-2; D is perhaps TRBD2 (6 bases). Germline lookup yields CDR1 MNHNS and CDR2 SASEGT. The CDR3 has 13 amino acids. V was shortened by 7 bases and J by 4 bases, with 10 bases between the two germline ends. The chain's CDR3 is CASTGAGTGELFF. The CDR3 DNA reads TGTGCCAGCACAGGAGCGGGCACCGGGGAGCTGTTTTTT.